A selection of T cell receptor beta chains follows, all from one sample in a study of tumor-infiltrating lymphocytes in primary liver carcinoma. Via MiXCR, TCRdb re-called the multiplex PCR reads, giving one row per CDR3 protein. Of roughly 30,000 distinct CDR3 sequences in the sample, about 71% were seen once. The sample taken for sequencing was liver tumor tissue from sampling region 3. The receptor set was obtained from a woman aged 30 to 39 with primary liver carcinoma and hepatitis B virus infection. Both conserved end residues are part of each CDR3. A D gene is named only where the DNA matches it firmly. Size tells how often a clone was seen (once, few, many) or the class of an expanded clone, and some rows leave it out.

J,size,D,V,DNA,CDR3
TRBJ1-2,few,TRBD1,TRBV6-4,TGTGCCAGCAGTGCGACAGGGGACTATGGCTACACCTTC,CASSATGDYGYTF
TRBJ1-2,many,-,TRBV25-1,TGTGCCAGCAGTGAAGCCGCCAGAAACTATGGCTACACCTTC,CASSEAARNYGYTF
TRBJ2-3,-,TRBD2,TRBV29-1,TGCACCCGACAGAGGTCGGGTAGCGGGACCCTCACAGATACGCAGTATTTC,CTRQRSGSGTLTDTQYF
TRBJ2-5,-,-,TRBV11-2,TGTGCTTGCAGCCAGAGCGGGACCCAGTACTTC,CACSQSGTQYF
TRBJ2-1,few,-,TRBV15,TGTGCCACCAGCGATCCTAACTGGTCATACAATGAGCAGTTCTTC,CATSDPNWSYNEQFF
TRBJ2-2,-,-,TRBV4-3,TGCACCAGCAGTCAAGGGCATAGCGTCGGCACCGGGGAGCTATTTTTT,CTSSQGHSVGTGELFF
TRBJ2-7,-,-,TRBV13,TGTGCCAGCAGCGCCAATGAGAGAGCTTGTTACGAGCAGTACTTC,CASSANERACYEQYF
TRBJ1-5,few,-,TRBV6-6,TGTGCCAGCAGTAGAACAGGGCTCGGCCAGCCCCAGCATTTT,CASSRTGLGQPQHF
TRBJ2-7,-,-,TRBV6-2/TRBV6-3,TGTGCCAGCAGTCTCCGGTTAGCGCTAGAGAAGACTTACGAGCAGTACTTC,CASSLRLALEKTYEQYF
TRBJ2-2,-,-,TRBV11-2,TGTGCCAGGAGCTCGAGACCGACAGGCGGGGAGCTGTTTTTT,CARSSRPTGGELFF
TRBJ2-6,many,-,TRBV11-3,TGTGCCAGCAGCTCTGAAGGGGCGGGTGGGGCCAACGTCCTGACTTTC,CASSSEGAGGANVLTF
TRBJ1-3,-,-,TRBV11-2,TGTGCCAGCAGCTTAGTGCCCGTGAGGTGGGGCTCTGGAAACACCATATATTTT,CASSLVPVRWGSGNTIYF
TRBJ2-5,-,-,TRBV29-1,TGCAGCGTTGATTATCCTAGAGGGAGTGAGACCCAGTATTTC,CSVDYPRGSETQYF
TRBJ2-1,-,-,TRBV29-1,TGCAGCGTTGGCCTAGCTAGGGGATTGACGGGAAATGAGCAGTCCTTC,CSVGLARGLTGNEQSF
TRBJ2-7,-,-,TRBV21-1,TGTGCCTCACCGGGAGCGGGTACGTACGAGCAGTACTTC,CASPGAGTYEQYF
TRBJ1-1,-,-,TRBV14,TGTGCCAGCAGCCAAGCCATAGTGGGTTGGGCTTTCTTT,CASSQAIVGWAFF
TRBJ2-1,few,TRBD2,TRBV4-3,TGCGCCAGCAGCCAAAGCGTAGCGGGAGCTAGAGATGAGCAGTTCTTC,CASSQSVAGARDEQFF
TRBJ2-7,-,-,TRBV6-5,TGTACCAGCAGTTACAAGGACAGCAGCTCCTGCGAGCAGTATTTC,CTSSYKDSSSCEQYF
TRBJ1-3,once,-,TRBV11-2,TGTTCCAGCAACAATCTGCTTGGAAACAACATATATTTT,CSSNNLLGNNIYF
TRBJ1-1,-,-,TRBV11-2,TGTGTCAGCAGCCCCGAGACAGAAGCGTTCTTT,CVSSPETEAFF
TRBJ1-4,many,-,TRBV7-9,TGTGCCAGCAGCTTAGCAACTAATGAAAAACTGTTTTTT,CASSLATNEKLFF